This T cell receptor (beta chain) was sequenced for a study of identical twins (dated by TCRdb to about 2016). As for the study more broadly: TCR alpha and beta repertoires from monozygotic twins, unrelated adults of various ages and cord blood were deep-sequenced to test whether fetal clonotypes persist. Replicate twin experiments were performed at different times using different library preparation protocols to rule out contamination. The paper's findings and limits, for the study overall: A weaker excess of twin sharing was found in beta out-of-frame sequences because the signal-to-noise ratio was lowered by fewer shared sequences. Fewer insertions were carried by abundant cord blood beta clonotypes, a similar but weaker trend appeared in young adult naive repertoires, and no such trend appeared in memory repertoires. Invariant T cells such as MAIT and iNKT could partly confound zero-insertion analyses, though diverse VJ usage argued against this for most clonotypes. Conclusions relied on cross-sectional statistical analysis, since the same donors could not be followed over many years. Compared with coincidental sharing between unrelated individuals, out-of-frame TCR alpha sequences shared between twins had an excess of sequences with low generation probability. In monozygotic twins, out-of-frame TCR alpha sharing was systematically underestimated by recombination models, although the models agreed with sharing between unrelated individuals.

To prepare the library, 5' RACE was applied. TCRdb names Illumina HiSeq 2000 as the instrument used. A universal primer binding site was added through template switching, and the final cDNA carried a unique molecular identifier so that TCR cDNA molecules could be counted accurately. First-strand cDNA for TCR alpha and beta chains was synthesized from specific primers in the conserved constant-segment region. Each cDNA library was double barcoded, with a SMART-Mk sample barcode plus Illumina barcodes, to control for contamination. TruSeq adapter sequences and Illumina sample barcodes were added in two successive PCR steps. TCR alpha and beta cDNA libraries were sequenced on the Illumina HiSeq platform with custom primers. Processing in the source paper ran as follows. Unique molecular identifiers were extracted from raw reads with MiGEC, and CDR3 positions were determined with MiXCR. Recombination models were inferred per individual with the repgenHMM and IGoR tools using an EM algorithm. The tcR package in R was used for shared clonotype analysis, with sharing normalized by the product of cloneset sizes. To study raw recombination free of thymic and clonal selection effects, out-of-frame nonproductive sequences were analyzed. In-frame beta chains were kept once TCRdb had trimmed the public reads at Q25 with fastp and called clones with MiXCR. Entries that share a CDR3 protein sequence are merged under the most common genes and DNA. The V and J calls and clone size come from TCRdb's table, not from the authors' own analysis. The sample contains about 720,000 distinct CDR3 sequences, 8% to 9% of them found a single time. Around 0.95% of the sample goes to the ten largest clones.

This clonotype was seen a few times. Its specific antigen is unknown. No clone much larger than this one lies a single base away; base qualities are absent. Every donor was a healthy Caucasian. Three pairs of female monozygotic twins, all aged roughly 18 to 29 years, were included in the twin cohort. Peripheral blood mononuclear cells were the source from which RNA for the TCR libraries was isolated. Trimming leaves V shorter by 4 bases and J shorter by 5 bases, with the junction holding 5 bases beyond the gene matches. The CDR3 starts with the cysteine, ends with the phenylalanine, and has 15 residues. Only the CDR3 portion is preserved as DNA: 45 bases, with reading frame beginning at the first base. The germline V gene sets CDR1 to SGHVS and CDR2 to FQNEAQ. The same sample was also studied in work on yellow fever vaccine responses in identical twins. The second paper further reports: According to the authors, the vaccine-induced T cell response in identical twins seemed to be partly convergent and partly specific to each individual. In the study, vaccine-responding T cell clones were precisely tracked in identical twins.

The sample consisted of PBMCs. Recombination joined TRBV7-8 with TRBJ2-2; 9 middle bases align to TRBD1. This TCR derives from a woman between 18 and 29 years old in good health. The CDR3 region reads CASSSRTGETGELFF. The DNA sequence is TGTGCCAGCAGCTCCCGGACAGGGGAAACCGGGGAGCTGTTTTTT. When the CDR3 is completed using the reference TRBV7-8 and TRBJ2-2 genes on either side, the full variable domain is GAGVSQSPRYKVAKRGQDVALRCDPISGHVSLFWYQQALGQGPEFLTYFQNEAQLDKSGLPSDRFFAERPEGSVSTLKIQRTQQEDSAVYLCASSSRTGETGELFFGEGSRLTVL.